The source of this T cell receptor beta chain is a study of identifying expanded T cells in peripheral blood. The table came from immunoSEQ multiplex PCR; TCRdb's copy has only in-frame clones and leaves some out. Of 75,000 to 100,000 clones listed, approximately 90% are singletons. There are 14 residues in the CDR3. The germline V and J ends were trimmed by 9 bases and 0 bases, with 9 bases remaining between them. Germline loops: CDR1 SNHLY, CDR2 FYNNEI. Note on this clone: Antigen: not known.

General study points: Roughly 1.2 clones differed between technical replicates, versus around 16 and 19 over time.

The clonotype comes from a person aged 18 to 70 in good health. The gene calls are TRBV2 and TRBJ2-6, with D possibly matching TRBD1 (6 bases). The material sequenced was blood. The CDR3 here is CARQGSSGANVLTF. CDR3 sequence (DNA): TGTGCCAGACAGGGTTCCTCTGGGGCCAACGTCCTGACTTTC.